Given below is one T cell receptor beta chain in context. The antigen is not known. Germline CDR1 reads LNHNV; CDR2 reads YYDKDF (reference sequence). This CDR3 region has 15 residues. With 6 bases removed from V and 5 bases from J, the gap between germline ends came to 16 bases. This record comes from a study of T cell responses to AZD1222 COVID-19 vaccine. Generated by immunoSEQ multiplex PCR, the TCRdb table keeps only in-frame clones and is missing some. The sample lists 66,000 or so clones; more than 85% were seen once. Study results and limitations: Spike was spanned by vaccine-associated CD4 TCRs, which were dominant at 160-218 and 743-854.

The sequencing used peripheral blood, collected on day 0 of AZD1222 vaccination. This receptor was identified in an adult in good health. This chain uses TRBV15 with TRBJ2-2; tentatively, D is TRBD1 (7 bases). Here the CDR3 reads CATRSGGGYTGELFF. DNA for the CDR3: TGTGCCACCAGATCCGGAGGGGGCTATACCGGGGAGCTGTTTTTT. The variable domain in full, with the rest retrieved from reference TRBV15 and TRBJ2-2, is DAMVIQNPRYQVTQFGKPVTLSCSQTLNHNVMYWYQQKSSQAPKLLFHYYDKDFNNEADTPDNFQSRRPNTSFCFLDIRSPGLGDTAMYLCATRSGGGYTGELFFGEGSRLTVL.